One sample yielded the 27 T cell receptor beta chains listed below, sequenced in a study of T cell repertoires in cytomegalovirus infection. No antigens are known for them. TCRdb re-called the reads with MiXCR, one entry per CDR3 protein. The table lists over 100,000 distinct CDR3 sequences, over 9.5% of them singletons. The sample comprised PBMCs, sequenced either directly or after in vitro stimulation (not recorded which). These receptors were collected from a human donor in good health (CMV status not recorded). Some clones in this sample may be carry-over from other donors' samples.

This clonotype was recorded at least ten times. The chain recombines TRBV7-2 with TRBJ2-3; 7 nucleotides agree with TRBD2. The CDR3 is 18 residues long. Germline assignment: CDR1 SGHTA and CDR2 FQGNSA. The trim removed 4 bases at V and 0 bases at J, leaving 13 bases unmatched. The CDR3 region is CASSSQPLLAVSTDTQYF. The CDR3 bases are TGTGCCAGCAGCTCCCAGCCCCTTCTAGCGGTTAGCACAGATACGCAGTATTTT.

The chain is built from TRBV2 and TRBJ1-5; 7 bases align to TRBD1. V trimming: 6 bases; J trimming: 2 bases; junction bases outside the gene matches: 10. In germline, CDR1 is SNHLY, CDR2 FYNNEI. This CDR3 region has 16 residues. CDR3 residues: CASRGGDSRGNQPQHF. Here the CDR3 DNA reads TGTGCCAGCAGGGGGGGGGACAGTAGGGGCAATCAGCCCCAGCATTTT.

In its sample, this clonotype was seen once. The chain combines TRBV6-5 with TRBJ2-5; 9 nucleotides line up with TRBD1. V lost 6 bases to trimming and J lost 6 bases; unmatched junction nucleotides: 5. Per the germline V gene, CDR1 is MNHEY and CDR2 is SVGAGI. The CDR3 extends over 13 amino acids. Here the CDR3 reads CASRGQGLQTQYF. CDR3 nucleotides: TGTGCCAGCAGGGGACAGGGTTTGCAGACCCAGTACTTC.

This clonotype occurred a few times. The J gene is TRBJ2-2, the V gene TRBV20-1, with D perhaps matching TRBD2 (6 bases). V was trimmed by 5 bases and J by 7 bases, leaving 14 bases between them. CDR3 size: 13 residues. Germline assignment: CDR1 DFQATT and CDR2 SNEGSKA (reference sequence). The CDR3 loop reads CSARSGGVGELFF. The CDR3 DNA sequence: TGCAGTGCTCGAAGCGGAGGGGTCGGGGAGCTGTTTTTT.

This rearrangement joins TRBV10-3 to TRBJ2-2; D remains unclear. Looked up from germline, CDR1 is ENHRY and CDR2 is SYGVKD. This CDR3 is 15 amino acids long. V lost 4 bases and J 0 bases, leaving 9 bases between the germline ends. The CDR3 reads CAISGSRTNTGELFF. In DNA form, the CDR3 reads TGTGCCATCAGTGGATCCCGAACGAACACCGGGGAGCTGTTTTTT.

The genes are TRBV29-1 and TRBJ1-1, with TRBD1 matching 7 bases. The V gene's germline CDR1 is SQVTM and CDR2 ANQGSEA. The CDR3 is 13 amino acids. V shed 5 bases and J 1 base; nucleotides not matched to a gene: 4. CDR3 sequence reads: CSVQDRRNTEAFF. The CDR3 DNA reads TGCAGCGTTCAGGACAGGAGGAACACTGAAGCTTTCTTT.

This clonotype occurred a few times. This rearrangement joins TRBV7-2 to TRBJ2-3; no clear D. Germline-derived CDR1 and CDR2 are SGHTA and FQGNSA. CDR3 length: 17 residues. V lost 1 base and J lost 0, with 14 bases in between. The CDR3 protein is CASSLVGGASSTDTQYF. The CDR3 bases are TGTGCCAGCAGCTTAGTAGGTGGCGCTTCTAGCACAGATACGCAGTATTTT. The whole variable domain, filled in from reference TRBV7-2 and TRBJ2-3, reads GAGVSQSPSNKVTEKGKDVELRCDPISGHTALYWYRQSLGQGLEFLIYFQGNSAPDKSGLPSDRFSAERTGGSVSTLTIQRTQQEDSAVYLCASSLVGGASSTDTQYFGPGTRLTVL.

In this sample, this clonotype turned up a few times. The CDR3 region has the DNA TGCGCCAGCAGCCAAGATGCGGTAGTGGTAATCGCCGGGGAGCTGTTTTTT. It encodes CASSQDAVVVIAGELFF. The V call is TRBV4-1, the J call TRBJ2-2; D is undetermined. Germline CDR1 reads MGHRA; CDR2 reads YSYEKL. CDR3 size: 17 residues. V gave up 0 bases and J gave up 6 bases, with 17 bases separating them.

This clonotype was detected many times. The chain recombines TRBV7-2 with TRBJ2-4; TRBD2 agrees at 7 bases. V was clipped by 7 bases and J by 7 bases; unmatched bases: 13. This CDR3 comprises 15 residues. Germline values: CDR1 SGHTA, CDR2 FQGNSA. CDR3 DNA: TGTGCCAGCACCGGGGAGGGAGGGCCCGGGAACATTCAGTACTTC. Its translation: CASTGEGGPGNIQYF.

The CDR3: CASSPPGLSDFYEQYF. In DNA form, the CDR3 reads TGTGCCAGCTCACCACCGGGATTGTCAGACTTCTACGAGCAGTACTTC. The gene calls are TRBV18 and TRBJ2-7; no firm D call. The V end was cut by 0 bases, the J end by 3 bases, with 15 bases between. The CDR3 runs to 16 residues. Per germline, CDR1 KGHSH and CDR2 LQKENI.

This clonotype showed up many times. The chain has TRBV6-5 and TRBJ1-2; D gene unclear. V shed 6 bases and J shed 1 base, with 9 bases lying between them. This CDR3 has 13 residues. The germline V gene encodes CDR1 MNHEY and CDR2 SVGAGI. CDR3 nucleotide sequence: TGTGCCAGCAGCCCCGAGGGTAACTATGGCTACACCTTC. Translating it yields CASSPEGNYGYTF.

There are many counts of this clonotype. The chain has TRBV4-1 and TRBJ1-5; D not resolved. Per germline, CDR1 MGHRA and CDR2 YSYEKL. The CDR3 spans 14 residues. V was trimmed by 2 bases and J by 0 bases, leaving 5 bases between them. This CDR3 reads CASSQRHSNQPQHF. DNA of the CDR3: TGCGCCAGCAGCCAAAGACATAGCAATCAGCCCCAGCATTTT.

Comment on this clonotype: One end of the junction fails to match germline, which may point to a read error. V is TRBV28 and J is TRBJ2-5; 12 positions match TRBD2. CDR3 length equals 14 residues. The germline CDR1 and CDR2 sequences are MDHEN and SYDVKM. CDR3: CASSLRGLAGGPHF. CDR3 nucleotide sequence: TGTGCCAGCAGTTTACGTGGCCTAGCGGGAGGGCCACACTTC.

This clonotype was observed a few times. V usage is TRBV11-2 and J usage is TRBJ2-7, with D perhaps matching TRBD2 (5 bases). Germline V lookup: CDR1 SGHAT, CDR2 FQNNGV. The CDR3 spans 15 residues. V lost 1 base and J 3 bases, leaving 13 bases between the germline ends. The CDR3 DNA sequence: TGTGCCAGCAGCTTAGCGGCTAGCAGCAGCTACGAGCAGTACGTC. Residues: CASSLAASSSYEQYV.

This clonotype was observed a handful of times. This chain joins TRBV24-1 and TRBJ2-3; 10 bases align to TRBD2. V gave up 9 bases and J gave up 5 bases; unmatched junction bases: 4. CDR1 and CDR2 from the germline V gene are KGHDR and SFDVKD. This CDR3 is 13 amino acids long. CDR3 coding DNA: TGTGCCACCTCTAGCGGGAGAGGAGATACGCAGTATTTT. This encodes CATSSGRGDTQYF.

This clonotype was seen only a few times. This chain links TRBV12-3 or TRBV12-4 with TRBJ2-4; the D is unclear. The CDR3 is 13 residues long. V dropped 4 bases and J dropped 0 bases, with 4 bases sitting between them. CDR3 in amino acids: CASSSTAKNIQYF. The CDR3 nucleotides read TGTGCCAGCAGTTCGACAGCCAAAAACATTCAGTACTTC.

The chain employs TRBV27 and TRBJ2-1; TRBD1 might be the D (7 bases). CDR3 size: 16 residues. V was trimmed by 5 bases and J by 6 bases, leaving 20 bases between them. In germline, CDR1 is MNHEY, CDR2 SMNVEV (reference sequence). CDR3 region: CASSPQGGLNLNEQFF. In DNA, the CDR3 is TGTGCCAGCAGTCCGCAGGGGGGCCTCAATCTCAATGAGCAGTTCTTC.

This clonotype has at least ten counts. The genes are TRBV7-9 and TRBJ2-3, with unresolved D. Between the trimmed V and J ends, which lost 6 bases and 6 bases, there was a span of 19 bases. The germline CDR1 and CDR2 sequences are SEHNR and FQNEAQ (reference sequence). The CDR3 has 15 amino acids. The CDR3 spells CASSVLGSPSDTQYF. CDR3 coding DNA: TGTGCCAGCAGTGTGCTTGGCTCTCCCTCGGATACGCAGTATTTT.

This clonotype was seen at least ten times. V gene TRBV20-1 combines with J gene TRBJ2-2; 10 bases align to TRBD2. Germline CDR1 reads DFQATT; CDR2 reads SNEGSKA (reference sequence). Unmatched junction bases numbered 9, after V lost 0 bases and J lost 8 bases. The CDR3 totals 16 residues. DNA of the CDR3: TGCAGTGCTAGAGATCCTAGCGGGAGAGCTAATGGGGAGCTGTTTTTT. Translating gives CSARDPSGRANGELFF.

This clonotype was counted many times. The gene calls are TRBV11-2 and TRBJ2-2; maybe TRBD2 (6 bases). Looked up from germline, CDR1 is SGHAT and CDR2 is FQNNGV. V shed 3 bases and J shed 4 bases, with 12 bases lying between them. There are 15 residues in the CDR3. CDR3 amino acids: CASSLVTRGTGELFF. In DNA, the CDR3 is TGTGCCAGCAGCTTGGTGACTAGGGGCACCGGGGAGCTGTTTTTT.

This clonotype occurred many times. The chain employs TRBV12-3 or TRBV12-4 and TRBJ1-1; no firm D call. The length of the CDR3 is 15 residues. Trimming left V 3 bases short and J 3 bases short, with 14 bases between. The CDR3 DNA reads as TGTGCCAGCAGTTTTTACGGTAGGTTGGACACTGAAGCTTTCTTT. Translating it yields CASSFYGRLDTEAFF.

The chain's CDR3 is CASRTTRGKLFF. The CDR3, as DNA: TGTGCCAGCAGAACGACCAGGGGAAAACTGTTTTTT. V and J are TRBV27 and TRBJ1-4, with a weak D call TRBD1 (6 bases). The germline V gene encodes CDR1 MNHEY and CDR2 SMNVEV (reference sequence). Trimming pared 6 bases from V and 10 bases from J, leaving 12 bases between. The length of the CDR3 is 12 residues.

This clonotype came up a few times. The chain has TRBV7-8 and TRBJ2-1, with D perhaps matching TRBD1 (6 bases). Germline-derived CDR1 and CDR2 are SGHVS and FQNEAQ. V gave up 1 base and J gave up 4 bases, with 14 bases separating them. CDR3 length equals 16 residues. The CDR3 DNA reads as TGTGCCAGCAGCTTAGAGGGGGTACTACTTTACAATGAGCAGTTCTTC. It yields the protein CASSLEGVLLYNEQFF. Based on the CDR3 plus reference TRBV7-8 and TRBJ2-1, the full variable domain is GAGVSQSPRYKVAKRGQDVALRCDPISGHVSLFWYQQALGQGPEFLTYFQNEAQLDKSGLPSDRFFAERPEGSVSTLKIQRTQQEDSAVYLCASSLEGVLLYNEQFFGPGTRLTVL.

A few counts support this clonotype. The genes are TRBV4-1 and TRBJ1-6; 9 bases match TRBD1. The CDR3 is made up of 15 amino acids. V shed 1 base and J 9 bases; nucleotides not matched to a gene: 4. Germline V gene sequence: CDR1 MGHRA, CDR2 YSYEKL. CDR3 amino acids: CASSQGDRVISPLHF. CDR3 in DNA: TGCGCCAGCAGCCAAGGGGACAGGGTCATTTCACCCCTCCACTTT.

Ten or more counts support this clonotype. This chain uses TRBV7-2 with TRBJ2-1, with D perhaps TRBD2 (6 bases). This CDR3 region has 16 residues. The germline V and J ends were trimmed by 3 bases and 6 bases, with 18 bases remaining between them. Germline loops: CDR1 SGHTA, CDR2 FQGNSA. CDR3 coding DNA: TGTGCCAGCAGCTTGGGACGGGTCGGGAGACCCAATGAGCAGTTCTTC. Translated: CASSLGRVGRPNEQFF.

The chain couples TRBV11-2 to TRBJ2-3; 7 bases are a match to TRBD2. CDR1 SGHAT and CDR2 FQNNGV come from the germline V gene. The CDR3 consists of 13 residues. V gave up 8 bases and J gave up 5 bases; unmatched junction bases: 7. This CDR3 is CASLASGKDTQYF. The CDR3 DNA reads TGTGCCAGCCTGGCTAGCGGAAAAGATACGCAGTATTTT.

This sequence joins TRBV28 and TRBJ2-1; D possibly corresponds to TRBD1 (6 bases). Germline V gene lookup returns CDR1 MDHEN and CDR2 SYDVKM. The CDR3 covers 16 residues. V dropped 4 bases and J dropped 0 bases, with 13 bases sitting between them. The chain's CDR3 is CASSSLGASSYNEQFF. CDR3 sequence (DNA): TGTGCCAGCAGTTCCTTGGGGGCGAGCTCCTACAATGAGCAGTTCTTC.